The 21 T cell receptor beta chains reported below all come from one sample, sequenced in a study of OX40 agonist ivuxolimab in advanced cancers. TCRdb's copy holds only in-frame clones and misses some; the assay was immunoSEQ multiplex PCR. The sample consists of 9,500 to 10,000 clones, 89% of them appearing once. Here the sequenced sample was CD4+ or CD8+ T cells sorted from blood, taken in a trial of the OX40 agonist ivuxolimab. The receptors here all came from an adult with an advanced solid tumor such as melanoma, head and neck, liver or kidney cancer.

This sequence joins TRBV7-8 and TRBJ2-1; no definite D call. CDR1 and CDR2 (germline): SGHVS, FQNEAQ. This CDR3 spans 13 amino acids. The V gene lost 6 bases and the J gene lost 0 bases, with 6 bases spanning the gap. Here the CDR3 reads CASRQISYNEQFF. DNA for the CDR3: TGTGCCAGCAGACAGATCTCCTACAATGAGCAGTTCTTC.

V usage is TRBV20-1 and J usage is TRBJ1-4, with D hard to call. Germline CDR1 is DFQATT and CDR2 is SNEGSKA (reference sequence). This CDR3 spans 11 amino acids. Trimming removed 3 bases from V and 4 bases from J, with 3 bases in between. CDR3 in DNA: TGCAGTGCTAGCTTTAATGAAAAACTGTTTTTT. It is translated as CSASFNEKLFF.

The chain combines TRBV5-5 with TRBJ2-3; D is undetermined. Trimming took off 0 bases at V and 2 bases at J, with 4 bases between the two ends. The CDR3 has 13 amino acids. Germline V gives CDR1 SGHKS, CDR2 YYEKEE (reference sequence). This CDR3 is CASSLASTDTQYF. CDR3 nucleotide sequence: TGTGCCAGCAGCTTGGCCTCCACAGATACGCAGTATTTT.

V usage is TRBV2 and J usage is TRBJ1-4; 8 bases line up with TRBD1. The CDR3 is made up of 14 amino acids. V was clipped by 8 bases and J by 4 bases; unmatched bases: 6. Germline V gene data show CDR1 as SNHLY and CDR2 as FYNNEI. CDR3 residues: CASWKDRVNEKLFF. CDR3 bases: TGTGCCAGCTGGAAGGACAGGGTTAATGAAAAACTGTTTTTT.

The chain uses TRBV6-1 and TRBJ2-5; either TRBD1 or TRBD2 may supply D (7 bases each). This CDR3 has 15 residues. CDR1 MNHNS and CDR2 SASEGT come from the germline V gene. Trimming pared 3 bases from V and 2 bases from J, leaving 13 bases between. The CDR3 sequence: CASSDPRGGQETQYF. Written as DNA, the CDR3 is TGTGCCAGCAGTGACCCCAGGGGGGGACAAGAGACCCAGTACTTC.

This clone was observed once. The J gene is TRBJ2-1, the V gene TRBV10-3; 9 nucleotides line up with TRBD1. This CDR3 has 15 residues. Trimming removed 4 bases from V and 2 bases from J; junction bases left unmatched: 3. Germline assignment: CDR1 ENHRY and CDR2 SYGVKD. CDR3 nucleotide sequence: TGTGCCATCAGTGGGGACAGGGAAACCTACAATGAGCAGTTCTTC. As protein: CAISGDRETYNEQFF.

V usage is TRBV6-5 and J usage is TRBJ1-6, with D perhaps matching TRBD1 (6 bases). The CDR3 runs 16 residues. The germline gives CDR1 MNHEY, CDR2 SVGAGI. Between the trimmed V and J ends, which lost 2 bases and 7 bases, there was a span of 15 bases. CDR3 nucleotide sequence: TGTGCCAGCAGTTACCCTAGGGGGTCGAGCAATTCACCCCTCCACTTT. Encoded protein: CASSYPRGSSNSPLHF.

This chain uses TRBV7-9 with TRBJ2-5, with 8 nucleotides matching TRBD2. The germline V gene has CDR1 SEHNR and CDR2 FQNEAQ (reference sequence). CDR3 length: 14 amino acids. The J segment lost 5 bases and the V segment lost 2 bases, leaving 4 bases of the junction unmatched. The CDR3 DNA sequence: TGTGCCAGCAGCTTATTGACTAGCGTGGAGACCCAGTACTTC. As protein: CASSLLTSVETQYF.

The J gene is TRBJ2-1, the V gene TRBV5-4; unclear D gene. V lost 3 bases to trimming and J lost 9 bases, with 10 bases between them. There are 12 residues in the CDR3. The germline CDR1 and CDR2 sequences are SGHNT and YYREEE (reference sequence). CDR3 bases: TGTGCCAGCAGCTCCCCGGTAGGTGAGCAGTTCTTC. Translation gives CASSSPVGEQFF.

The rearrangement links TRBV6-1 to TRBJ2-1; 14 bases are shared with TRBD2. Germline lookup yields CDR1 MNHNS and CDR2 SASEGT. The CDR3 runs to 15 residues. The junction had 5 bases not matched to a gene; V was cut back by 6 bases and J by 7 bases. This chain's CDR3 is CASSPGTSGSNEQFF. The CDR3 DNA is TGTGCCAGCAGCCCCGGGACTAGCGGGAGTAATGAGCAGTTCTTC.

This chain uses TRBV6-6 with TRBJ2-1, with 14 nucleotides matching TRBD2. The CDR3 contains 15 residues. CDR1 and CDR2 (germline): MNHNY, SVGAGI (reference sequence). Trimming at V came to 4 bases and at J to 7 bases, leaving 3 bases not matched to a gene. As DNA, the CDR3 is TGTGCCAGCAGTTCAGGGACTAGCGGGAGTAATGAGCAGTTCTTC. This codes for CASSSGTSGSNEQFF.

The chain recombines TRBV6-5 with TRBJ1-2, with TRBD1 identical over 9 bases. The CDR3 sequence is 16 residues long. V gave up 4 bases and J gave up 0 bases; unmatched junction bases: 6. The V gene's germline CDR1 is MNHEY and CDR2 SVGAGI. CDR3 coding DNA: TGTGCCAGCAGTTTGACAGGGGGGATGACTAACTATGGCTACACCTTC. It translates to CASSLTGGMTNYGYTF.

The gene calls are TRBV4-2 and TRBJ2-3, with 13 bases that match TRBD2. Germline CDR1 LGHNA, CDR2 YNFKEQ. The V segment lost 4 bases and the J segment 2 bases; nucleotides outside the gene matches: 12. The CDR3 loop spans 19 amino acids. The CDR3 region has the DNA TGTGCCAGCAGCCTCGATGGACTAGCGGGAGAGGGCTACACAGATACGCAGTATTTT. It is translated as CASSLDGLAGEGYTDTQYF.

CDR3 in amino acids: CASSLGGQPQHF. For the CDR3, the DNA is TGTGCCAGCAGCTTGGGAGGTCAGCCCCAGCATTTT. This chain connects TRBV7-9 to TRBJ1-5; no clear D. The CDR3 is 12 residues long. The germline CDR1 and CDR2 sequences are SEHNR and FQNEAQ (reference sequence). Trimming took off 3 bases at V and 6 bases at J, with 6 bases between the two ends.

V usage is TRBV6-6 and J usage is TRBJ1-5; weak D call: TRBD1 (5 bases). The CDR3 runs to 12 residues. V was trimmed by 6 bases and J by 2 bases, leaving 5 bases between them. Germline assignment: CDR1 MNHNY and CDR2 SVGAGI (reference sequence). The CDR3 DNA reads as TGTGCCAGCAGGACAGGCAATCAGCCCCAGCATTTT. Translating it yields CASRTGNQPQHF.

The chain employs TRBV4-1 and TRBJ2-1, with 9 bases lining up with TRBD2. V gave up 0 bases and J gave up 0 bases; unmatched junction bases: 6. Germline loops: CDR1 MGHRA, CDR2 YSYEKL. The CDR3 is 18 amino acids. CDR3 nucleotide sequence: TGCGCCAGCAGCCAAGAGGCAAGCGGGGGGAGCTCCTACAATGAGCAGTTCTTC. Its translation: CASSQEASGGSSYNEQFF.

The rearrangement links TRBV11-3 to TRBJ2-2; no reliable D call. V was pared by 4 bases and J by 3 bases, with 9 bases between. The germline V gene has CDR1 SGHNT and CDR2 YENEEA. The CDR3 runs 14 residues. CDR3 nucleotides: TGTGCCAGCAGCTCGTCAAGAGACACCGGGGAGCTGTTTTTT. Translated: CASSSSRDTGELFF.

The chain combines TRBV7-9 with TRBJ2-7, with 7 bases that match TRBD1. The length of the CDR3 is 14 residues. Germline CDR1 SEHNR, CDR2 FQNEAQ (reference sequence). J lost 3 bases, V lost 4 bases, and 6 bases had no gene match. The CDR3 DNA reads as TGTGCCAGCAGCTCCAAGACAGGGAACTACGAGCAGTACTTC. This gives the protein CASSSKTGNYEQYF.

This sequence joins TRBV9 and TRBJ1-1, with a tentative D call TRBD1 (5 bases). This CDR3 contains 14 residues. The V and J ends lost 4 bases and 1 base respectively, with 11 bases between them. The germline V gene encodes CDR1 SGDLS and CDR2 YYNGEE. The CDR3 region is CASSPLGQNTEAFF. CDR3 nucleotides: TGTGCCAGCAGCCCCCTGGGGCAGAACACTGAAGCTTTCTTT. Full variable domain (rest looked up from reference TRBV9 and TRBJ1-1): DSGVTQTPKHLITATGQRVTLRCSPRSGDLSVYWYQQSLDQGLQFLIQYYNGEERAKGNILERFSAQQFPDLHSELNLSSLELGDSALYFCASSPLGQNTEAFFGQGTRLTVV.

The J gene is TRBJ1-1, the V gene TRBV5-1, with TRBD1 matching over 9 bases. CDR1 is SGHRS, CDR2 YFSETQ, per germline. Trimming removed 1 base from V and 8 bases from J; junction bases left unmatched: 3. The CDR3 is 13 residues long. CDR3 protein: CASSLSGQGEAFF. The CDR3 DNA follows: TGCGCCAGCAGCTTGAGTGGACAGGGGGAAGCTTTCTTT.

Regarding this clone: This may come from a read error, since a much larger clone is one base off. The chain recombines TRBV28 with TRBJ1-5, with D uncertain. The CDR3 runs 12 residues. The germline V gene encodes CDR1 MDHEN and CDR2 SYDVKM. V was pared by 6 bases and J by 2 bases, with 5 bases between. The DNA of the CDR3 is TGTGCCAGCAGAACAGGCAATCAGCCCCAGCATTTT. Translation gives CASRTGNQPQHF. The variable domain in full, completed from reference TRBV28 and TRBJ1-5, reads DVKVTQSSRYLVKRTGEKVFLECVQDMDHENMFWYRQDPGLGLRLIYFSYDVKMKEKGDIPEGYSVSREKKERFSLILESASTNQTSMYLCASRTGNQPQHFGDGTRLSIL.